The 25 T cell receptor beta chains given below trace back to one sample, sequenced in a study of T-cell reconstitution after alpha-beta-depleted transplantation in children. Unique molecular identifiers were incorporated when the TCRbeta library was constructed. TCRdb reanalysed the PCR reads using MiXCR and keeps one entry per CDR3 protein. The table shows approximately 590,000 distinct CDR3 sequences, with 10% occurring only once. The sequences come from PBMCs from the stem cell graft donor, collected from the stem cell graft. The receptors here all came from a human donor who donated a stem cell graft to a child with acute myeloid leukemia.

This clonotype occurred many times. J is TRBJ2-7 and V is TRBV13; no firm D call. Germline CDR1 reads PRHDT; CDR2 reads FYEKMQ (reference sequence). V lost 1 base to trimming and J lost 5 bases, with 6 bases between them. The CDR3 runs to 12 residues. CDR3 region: CASSLARDEQYF. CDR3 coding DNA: TGTGCCAGCAGCTTAGCCCGGGACGAGCAGTACTTC.

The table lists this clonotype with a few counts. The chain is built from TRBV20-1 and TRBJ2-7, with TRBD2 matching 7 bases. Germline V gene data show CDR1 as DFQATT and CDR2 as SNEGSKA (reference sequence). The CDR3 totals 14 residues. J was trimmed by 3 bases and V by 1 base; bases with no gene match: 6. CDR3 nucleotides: TGCAGTGCTAGAGGCCTAGCGGAGATCTACGAGCAGTACTTC. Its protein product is CSARGLAEIYEQYF.

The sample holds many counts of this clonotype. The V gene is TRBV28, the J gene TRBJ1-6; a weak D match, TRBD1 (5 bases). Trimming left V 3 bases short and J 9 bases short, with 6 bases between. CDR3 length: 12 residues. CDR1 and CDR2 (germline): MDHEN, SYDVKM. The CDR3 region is CASSFGGSPLHF. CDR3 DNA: TGTGCCAGCAGTTTCGGGGGTTCACCCCTCCACTTT.

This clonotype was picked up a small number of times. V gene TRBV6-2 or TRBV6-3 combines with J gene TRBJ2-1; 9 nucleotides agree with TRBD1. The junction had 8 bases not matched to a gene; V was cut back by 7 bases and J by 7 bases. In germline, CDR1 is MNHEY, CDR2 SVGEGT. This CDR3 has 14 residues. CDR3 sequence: CASMGTGGRNEQFF. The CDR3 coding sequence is TGTGCCAGCATGGGCACAGGGGGCCGGAATGAGCAGTTCTTC.

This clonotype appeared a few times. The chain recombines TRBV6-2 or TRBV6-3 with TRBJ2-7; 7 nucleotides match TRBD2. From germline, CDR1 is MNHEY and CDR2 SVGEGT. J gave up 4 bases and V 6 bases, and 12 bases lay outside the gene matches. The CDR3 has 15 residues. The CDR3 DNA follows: TGTGCCAGCAGCCCGTTAGCGGGTTGGAGATACGAGCAGTACTTC. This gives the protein CASSPLAGWRYEQYF.

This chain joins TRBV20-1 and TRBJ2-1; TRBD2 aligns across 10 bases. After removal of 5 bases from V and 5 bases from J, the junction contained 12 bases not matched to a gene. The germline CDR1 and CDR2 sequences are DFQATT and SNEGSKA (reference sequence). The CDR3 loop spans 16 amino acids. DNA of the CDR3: TGCAGTGCTGACGGCCCAGGACTAGCGGTAAACAATGAGCAGTTCTTC. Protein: CSADGPGLAVNNEQFF.

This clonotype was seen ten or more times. The CDR3 loop reads CASSPRLGQENNEQFF. The CDR3, as DNA: TGCGCCAGCAGCCCAAGACTGGGACAGGAGAACAATGAGCAGTTCTTC. The J gene is TRBJ2-1, the V gene TRBV5-1; 8 positions match TRBD1. The trim removed 4 bases at V and 5 bases at J, leaving 11 bases unmatched. Germline V lookup: CDR1 SGHRS, CDR2 YFSETQ. The CDR3 extends over 16 amino acids.

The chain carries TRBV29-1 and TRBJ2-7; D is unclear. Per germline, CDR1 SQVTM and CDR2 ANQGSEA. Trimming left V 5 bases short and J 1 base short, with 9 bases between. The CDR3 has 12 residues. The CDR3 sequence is CSVRPDSYEQYF. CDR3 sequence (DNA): TGCAGCGTTAGACCCGATTCCTACGAGCAGTACTTC.

CDR3 loop: CSATGQYGYTF. CDR3 in DNA: TGCAGTGCAACAGGGCAATATGGCTACACCTTC. This sequence joins TRBV20-1 and TRBJ1-2; TRBD1 is a possible D gene (6 bases). The CDR3 is made up of 11 amino acids. V lost 6 bases and J lost 5, with 10 bases in between. Germline V gives CDR1 DFQATT, CDR2 SNEGSKA (reference sequence).

DNA of the CDR3: TGCAGTGCCCTGGGCTTAGGAAACACCATATATTTT. This sequence encodes CSALGLGNTIYF. The chain carries TRBV20-1 and TRBJ1-3; unclear D gene. The CDR3 loop spans 12 amino acids. CDR1 and CDR2 (germline): DFQATT, SNEGSKA (reference sequence). Deletions cut 6 bases from V and 4 bases from J, with 10 bases between.

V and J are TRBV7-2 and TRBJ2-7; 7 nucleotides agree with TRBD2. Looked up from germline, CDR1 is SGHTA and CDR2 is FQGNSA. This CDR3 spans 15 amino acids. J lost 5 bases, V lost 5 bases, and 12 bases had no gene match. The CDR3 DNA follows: TGTGCCAGCAGCCCCCGCGGGAGAATAAGCGACGAGCAGTACTTC. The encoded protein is CASSPRGRISDEQYF.

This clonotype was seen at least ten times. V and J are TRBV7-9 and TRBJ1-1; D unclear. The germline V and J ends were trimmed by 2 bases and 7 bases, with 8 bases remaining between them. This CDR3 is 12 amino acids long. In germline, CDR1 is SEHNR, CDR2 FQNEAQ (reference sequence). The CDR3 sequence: CASSLLGGEAFF. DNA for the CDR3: TGTGCCAGCAGCTTACTAGGCGGTGAAGCTTTCTTT. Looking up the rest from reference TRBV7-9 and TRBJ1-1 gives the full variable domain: DTGVSQNPRHKITKRGQNVTFRCDPISEHNRLYWYRQTLGQGPEFLTYFQNEAQLEKSRLLSDRFSAERPKGSFSTLEIQRTEQGDSAMYLCASSLLGGEAFFGQGTRLTVV.

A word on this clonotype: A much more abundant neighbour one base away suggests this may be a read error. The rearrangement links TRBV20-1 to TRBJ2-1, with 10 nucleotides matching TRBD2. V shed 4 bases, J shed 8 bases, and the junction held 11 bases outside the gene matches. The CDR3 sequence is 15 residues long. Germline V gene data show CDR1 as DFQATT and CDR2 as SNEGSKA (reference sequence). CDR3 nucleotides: TGCAGTGCTACCGCTCGCTCGGGACTAGCGCATGAGCAGTTCTTC. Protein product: CSATARSGLAHEQFF.

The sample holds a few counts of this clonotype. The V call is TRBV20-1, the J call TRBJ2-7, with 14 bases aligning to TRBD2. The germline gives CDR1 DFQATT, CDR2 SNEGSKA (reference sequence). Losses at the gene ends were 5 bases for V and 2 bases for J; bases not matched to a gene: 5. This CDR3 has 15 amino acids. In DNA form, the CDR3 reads TGCAGTGCTGTCCCGGGACTAGCGGGAGCCTACGAGCAGTACTTC. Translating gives CSAVPGLAGAYEQYF.

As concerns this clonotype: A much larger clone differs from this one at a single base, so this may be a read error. The CDR3 DNA is TGTGCCAGCTCATGGGGAGAGACCCAGTACTTC. As protein: CASSWGETQYF. The chain carries TRBV18 and TRBJ2-5, with unresolved D. In germline, CDR1 is KGHSH, CDR2 LQKENI. V was cut by 5 bases and J by 4 bases, with 5 bases left in between. CDR3 length: 11 residues.

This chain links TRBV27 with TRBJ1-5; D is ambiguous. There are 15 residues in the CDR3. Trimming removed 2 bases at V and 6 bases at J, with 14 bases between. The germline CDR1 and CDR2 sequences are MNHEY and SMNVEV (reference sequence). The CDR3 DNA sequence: TGTGCCAGCAGTTTAGAGGCGGGTCTGGGTCAGCCCCAGCATTTT. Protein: CASSLEAGLGQPQHF.

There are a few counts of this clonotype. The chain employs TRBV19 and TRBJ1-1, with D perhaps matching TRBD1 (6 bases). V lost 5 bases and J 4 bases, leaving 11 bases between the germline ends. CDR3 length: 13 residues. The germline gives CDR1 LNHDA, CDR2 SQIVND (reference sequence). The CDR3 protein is CASSETGFTEAFF. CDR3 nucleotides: TGTGCCAGTAGTGAAACAGGGTTCACTGAAGCTTTCTTT.

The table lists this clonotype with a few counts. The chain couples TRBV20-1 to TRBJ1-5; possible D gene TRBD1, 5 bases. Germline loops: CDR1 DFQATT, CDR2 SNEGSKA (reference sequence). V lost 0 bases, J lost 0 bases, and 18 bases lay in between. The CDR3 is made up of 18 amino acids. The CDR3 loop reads CSARDGLLRGVSNQPQHF. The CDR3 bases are TGCAGTGCTAGAGACGGCCTTTTGAGGGGCGTTAGCAATCAGCCCCAGCATTTT.

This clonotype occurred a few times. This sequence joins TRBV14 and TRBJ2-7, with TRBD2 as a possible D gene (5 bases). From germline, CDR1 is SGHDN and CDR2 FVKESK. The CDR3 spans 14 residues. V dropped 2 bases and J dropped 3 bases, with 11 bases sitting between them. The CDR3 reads CASSQSGPVYEQYF. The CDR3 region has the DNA TGTGCCAGCAGCCAAAGCGGACCTGTCTACGAGCAGTACTTC.

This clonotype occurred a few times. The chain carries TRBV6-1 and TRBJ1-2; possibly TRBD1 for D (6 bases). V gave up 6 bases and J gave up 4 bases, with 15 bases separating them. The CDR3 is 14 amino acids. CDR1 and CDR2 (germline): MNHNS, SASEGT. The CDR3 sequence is CASRGDRPPYGYTF. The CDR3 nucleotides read TGTGCCAGCAGAGGAGACAGGCCACCCTATGGCTACACCTTC.

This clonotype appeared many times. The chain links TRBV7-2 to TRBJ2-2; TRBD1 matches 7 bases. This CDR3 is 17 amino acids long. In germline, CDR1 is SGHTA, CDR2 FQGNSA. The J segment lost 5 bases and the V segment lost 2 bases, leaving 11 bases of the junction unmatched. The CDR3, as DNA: TGTGCCAGCAGCTTATACAGCGGAAGGGGGCGGACCGGGGAGCTGTTTTTT. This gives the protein CASSLYSGRGRTGELFF.

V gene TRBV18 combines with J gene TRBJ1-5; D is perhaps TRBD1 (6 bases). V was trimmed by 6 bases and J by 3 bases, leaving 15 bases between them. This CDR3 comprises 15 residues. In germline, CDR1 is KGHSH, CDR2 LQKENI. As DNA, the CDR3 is TGTGCCAGCTCCGAGGGTCAGGGGCCCAATCAGCCCCAGCATTTT. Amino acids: CASSEGQGPNQPQHF.

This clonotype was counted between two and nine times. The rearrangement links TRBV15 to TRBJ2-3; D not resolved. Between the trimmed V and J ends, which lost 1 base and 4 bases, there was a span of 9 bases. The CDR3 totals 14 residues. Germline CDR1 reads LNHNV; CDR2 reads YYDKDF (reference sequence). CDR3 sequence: CATSRVSGPDTQYF. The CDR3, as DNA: TGTGCCACCAGCAGAGTATCGGGCCCAGATACGCAGTATTTT. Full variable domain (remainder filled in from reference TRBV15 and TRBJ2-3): DAMVIQNPRYQVTQFGKPVTLSCSQTLNHNVMYWYQQKSSQAPKLLFHYYDKDFNNEADTPDNFQSRRPNTSFCFLDIRSPGLGDTAMYLCATSRVSGPDTQYFGPGTRLTVL.

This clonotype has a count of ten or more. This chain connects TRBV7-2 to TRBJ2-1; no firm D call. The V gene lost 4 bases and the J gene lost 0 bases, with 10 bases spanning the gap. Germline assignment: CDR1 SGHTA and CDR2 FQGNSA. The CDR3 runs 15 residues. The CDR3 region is CASSSSALSYNEQFF. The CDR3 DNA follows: TGTGCCAGCAGCTCGTCGGCTCTCTCCTACAATGAGCAGTTCTTC.

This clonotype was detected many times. This CDR3 is CASSQDRRLNEQFF. The CDR3 bases are TGTGCCAGCAGCCAAGATCGCCGTCTCAATGAGCAGTTCTTC. The V and J genes are TRBV3-1 and TRBJ2-1; no firm D call. V was trimmed by 0 bases and J by 6 bases, leaving 9 bases between them. The CDR3 sequence is 14 residues long. CDR1 and CDR2 from the germline V gene are LGHDT and YNNKEL (reference sequence).